A single sample is the source of the 28 T cell receptor beta chains below, sequenced in a study of spatial heterogeneity in lung cancer. TCRdb ran MiXCR on the 5' RACE reads and lists one entry per CDR3 protein. The sample consists of more than 35,000 distinct CDR3 sequences, roughly 5% of them appearing once. Time point specified: sample taken at primary tumor resection. The sequenced material consisted of unsorted whole RNA from tumor, nontumor lung or frozen PBMC. Sequencing was performed on PBMCs, taken at surgery. The receptors stem from a female donor with early-stage non-small cell lung cancer.

This sequence joins TRBV20-1 and TRBJ1-2; D is unclear. Trimming removed 3 bases from V and 4 bases from J, with 12 bases in between. Per the germline V gene, CDR1 is DFQATT and CDR2 is SNEGSKA (reference sequence). The CDR3 spans 13 residues. This chain's CDR3 is CSARSQQIYGYTF. The CDR3 DNA sequence: TGCAGTGCTAGGAGCCAACAGATCTATGGCTACACCTTC.

The sample holds many counts of this clonotype. The chain has TRBV2 and TRBJ1-5; 7 bases fit TRBD1. Germline V CDR1 and CDR2: SNHLY, FYNNEI. The CDR3 spans 15 residues. Trimming took 5 bases from V and 1 from J; bases not matched to a gene: 5. DNA of the CDR3: TGTGCCAGCAGTAGGGAGACAGGGAGCAATCAGCCCCAGCATTTT. Its protein is CASSRETGSNQPQHF.

Many counts were recorded for this clonotype. The chain carries TRBV28 and TRBJ2-5, with D possibly being TRBD1 (5 bases). The CDR3 loop spans 16 amino acids. The germline V gene has CDR1 MDHEN and CDR2 SYDVKM. With 7 bases removed from V and 4 bases from J, the gap between germline ends came to 22 bases. Written as DNA, the CDR3 is TGTGCCAGCACCCTAACACCAAACCCGCAGGGAGAGACCCAGTACTTC. Amino acids: CASTLTPNPQGETQYF.

This clonotype was detected ten times or more. V usage is TRBV4-3 and J usage is TRBJ2-1, with TRBD1 identical over 7 bases. This CDR3 comprises 17 residues. Germline loops: CDR1 LGHNA, CDR2 YSLEER. After removal of 1 base from V and 10 bases from J, the junction contained 16 bases not matched to a gene. CDR3 sequence: CASSQVTGTEPPMEQFF. As DNA, the CDR3 is TGCGCCAGCAGCCAAGTTACCGGGACAGAGCCTCCAATGGAGCAGTTCTTC.

This clonotype was seen ten or more times. This chain links TRBV4-3 with TRBJ1-3; tentatively, D is TRBD1 (6 bases). Germline V lookup: CDR1 LGHNA, CDR2 YSLEER. Trimming shortened V by 0 bases and J by 6 bases, and 15 bases separated the two germline ends. The CDR3 runs to 16 residues. CDR3 sequence: CASSQEGGSGENTIYF. DNA of the CDR3: TGCGCCAGCAGCCAAGAGGGGGGCTCTGGCGAAAACACCATATATTTT.

This clonotype was seen at least ten times. The CDR3 reads CASSFGAESNTEAFF. CDR3 DNA: TGCGCCAGCAGCTTTGGAGCGGAGTCAAACACTGAAGCTTTCTTT. J is TRBJ1-1 and V is TRBV5-1; D gene ambiguous. V was pared by 2 bases and J by 2 bases, with 13 bases between. The length of the CDR3 is 15 residues. Germline V gives CDR1 SGHRS, CDR2 YFSETQ.

This clonotype was seen repeatedly, ten times or more. The chain recombines TRBV7-2 with TRBJ2-5, with TRBD2 matching 13 bases. Per the germline V gene, CDR1 is SGHTA and CDR2 is FQGNSA. Germline trimming cut 6 bases from V and 0 bases from J; bases unmatched to any gene: 7. This CDR3 has 17 amino acids. Here the CDR3 DNA reads TGTGCCAGCAGTTCACTAGCGGGGGGGCGGTACCAAGAGACCCAGTACTTC. It is translated as CASSSLAGGRYQETQYF.

This clonotype has at least ten counts. In nucleotides, the CDR3 is TGTGCCAGCAGCGGCAGGACGGCCTACGAGCAGTACTTC. Residues: CASSGRTAYEQYF. This chain joins TRBV7-8 and TRBJ2-7; the D is unclear. Between the trimmed V and J ends, which lost 5 bases and 2 bases, there was a span of 10 bases. The CDR3 is 13 residues long. Germline V CDR1 and CDR2: SGHVS, FQNEAQ.

In this sample, this clonotype turned up many times. The rearrangement joins TRBV7-3 to TRBJ2-1; 11 nucleotides line up with TRBD2. The CDR3 covers 14 residues. CDR1 is SGHTA and CDR2 is FQGTGA in the germline V gene. With V trimmed by 1 base and J by 10 bases, 3 bases remained unmatched. CDR3 nucleotide sequence: TGTGCCAGCAGCTTAATCGCTAGCGGGGGGGAGCAGTTCTTC. Its translation is CASSLIASGGEQFF.

This clonotype appeared many times. The chain links TRBV28 to TRBJ2-7; TRBD2 might be the D (5 bases). The CDR3 totals 13 residues. Germline V gene data show CDR1 as MDHEN and CDR2 as SYDVKM. Trimming left V 5 bases short and J 2 bases short, with 10 bases between. This chain's CDR3 is CASSGGAPYEQYF. CDR3 DNA sequence: TGTGCCAGCAGTGGAGGTGCCCCCTACGAGCAGTACTTC.

This clonotype was counted many times. V gene TRBV6-5 combines with J gene TRBJ2-3; unclear D gene. CDR1 and CDR2 from the germline V gene are MNHEY and SVGAGI. The V gene lost 6 bases and the J gene lost 5 bases, with 12 bases spanning the gap. The CDR3 is made up of 13 amino acids. The CDR3 loop reads CASRSPDGDTQYF. The CDR3 nucleotides read TGTGCCAGCAGGTCCCCGGACGGAGATACGCAGTATTTT.

The gene calls are TRBV2 and TRBJ2-1; 11 bases fit TRBD2. The CDR3 totals 16 residues. The J segment lost 0 bases and the V segment lost 6 bases, leaving 4 bases of the junction unmatched. CDR1 and CDR2 from the germline V gene are SNHLY and FYNNEI. This CDR3 is CASRGLAASSYNEQFF. The CDR3 coding sequence is TGTGCCAGCAGGGGACTAGCGGCCAGCTCCTACAATGAGCAGTTCTTC.

This clonotype was observed at least ten times. This rearrangement joins TRBV12-3 or TRBV12-4 to TRBJ2-3, with a possible D match to TRBD2 (6 bases). The CDR3 spans 17 residues. V dropped 3 bases and J dropped 3 bases, with 19 bases sitting between them. The chain's CDR3 is CASSLGPRGSSTDTQYF. In DNA, the CDR3 is TGTGCCAGCAGTTTGGGGCCTCGGGGGAGCAGTACAGATACGCAGTATTTT.

This clonotype was counted at least ten times. V and J are TRBV7-6 and TRBJ2-1; perhaps TRBD2 as D (7 bases). CDR3 length: 15 amino acids. Trimming shortened V by 1 base and J by 4 bases, and 11 bases separated the two germline ends. Germline assignment: CDR1 SGHVS and CDR2 FNYEAQ. CDR3 bases: TGTGCCAGCAGCTTAGGGGGGCGGGAGTACAATGAGCAGTTCTTC. Its translation is CASSLGGREYNEQFF. Full variable domain (rest looked up from reference TRBV7-6 and TRBJ2-1): GAGVSQSPRYKVTKRGQDVALRCDPISGHVSLYWYRQALGQGPEFLTYFNYEAQQDKSGLPNDRFSAERPEGSISTLTIQRTEQRDSAMYRCASSLGGREYNEQFFGPGTRLTVL.

This clonotype was seen many times. The V call is TRBV6-5, the J call TRBJ2-2; D might be TRBD1 or TRBD2, each matching 5 bases. Trimming left V 0 bases short and J 3 bases short, with 11 bases between. CDR3 length: 16 amino acids. Looked up from germline, CDR1 is MNHEY and CDR2 is SVGAGI. The CDR3, as DNA: TGTGCCAGCAGTTACTCTTCGGGGCAATACACCGGGGAGCTGTTTTTT. Amino acid sequence: CASSYSSGQYTGELFF.

In its sample, this clonotype was seen a few times. The chain joins TRBV19 to TRBJ2-2, with a possible D match to TRBD2 (6 bases). The CDR3 is 17 residues long. V shed 3 bases and J shed 0 bases, with 14 bases lying between them. Germline V gene sequence: CDR1 LNHDA, CDR2 SQIVND (reference sequence). Here the CDR3 DNA reads TGTGCCAGTAGTATTAGGCGGGAACTCGCGAACACCGGGGAGCTGTTTTTT. It yields the protein CASSIRRELANTGELFF.

This clonotype was seen ten or more times. The chain joins TRBV5-6 to TRBJ2-7; D not certain. The length of the CDR3 is 14 residues. Germline CDR1 is SGHDT and CDR2 is YYEEEE. V lost 0 bases to trimming and J lost 6 bases, with 13 bases between them. The CDR3 bases are TGTGCCAGCAGCTTGGACACCGATTACGCCGAGCAGTACTTC. Translated: CASSLDTDYAEQYF.

This clonotype was counted at least ten times. The chain couples TRBV12-3 or TRBV12-4 to TRBJ2-1; 12 bases fit TRBD2. This CDR3 has 17 residues. V lost 6 bases, J lost 8 bases, and 14 bases stayed unmatched. CDR3 sequence (DNA): TGTGCCAGCAGATCGGTTACTAGCGGGAGGACCTATGATGAGCAGTTCTTC. It specifies CASRSVTSGRTYDEQFF.

This clonotype showed up many times. CDR3 region: CSALRTSPTEAFF. The CDR3 coding sequence is TGCAGTGCCCTACGGACATCCCCCACTGAAGCTTTCTTT. The V and J genes are TRBV20-1 and TRBJ1-1, with a weak D call TRBD1 (5 bases). CDR1 is DFQATT, CDR2 SNEGSKA, per germline (reference sequence). The CDR3 extends over 13 amino acids. Trimming pared 6 bases from V and 4 bases from J, leaving 15 bases between.

This clonotype has just a few counts. The chain has TRBV6-2 or TRBV6-3 and TRBJ2-1; D unclear. The CDR3 sequence is 13 residues long. Trimming cost V 6 bases and J 5 bases, with 11 bases left between them. Per germline, CDR1 MNHEY and CDR2 SVGEGT. The CDR3 here is CASSPKPDNEQFF. The CDR3 nucleotides are TGTGCCAGCAGCCCTAAACCCGACAATGAGCAGTTCTTC.

This clonotype has at least ten counts. J is TRBJ2-7 and V is TRBV20-1; D possibly corresponds to TRBD1 (6 bases). The V gene lost 6 bases and the J gene lost 1 base, with 16 bases spanning the gap. This CDR3 spans 14 amino acids. Germline CDR1 reads DFQATT; CDR2 reads SNEGSKA (reference sequence). The chain's CDR3 is CSAPIQGSSYEQYF. The CDR3 bases are TGCAGTGCCCCAATCCAGGGGAGTTCCTACGAGCAGTACTTC.

The sample holds many counts of this clonotype. In DNA form, the CDR3 reads TGTGCCACCTTAAGTCTAGCCAACTCCTACAATGAGCAGTTCTTC. It codes for CATLSLANSYNEQFF. The chain couples TRBV28 to TRBJ2-1; D possibly corresponds to TRBD2 (5 bases). The CDR3 covers 15 residues. Germline-derived CDR1 and CDR2 are MDHEN and SYDVKM. The V end was cut by 10 bases, the J end by 0 bases, with 16 bases between.

This clonotype was seen many times. This chain connects TRBV4-1 to TRBJ1-2, with a possible D match to TRBD1 (5 bases). The CDR3 is 15 amino acids. Germline-derived CDR1 and CDR2 are MGHRA and YSYEKL. With 0 bases removed from V and 5 bases from J, the gap between germline ends came to 13 bases. The CDR3 is CASSQDRGPLYGYTF. The CDR3 bases are TGCGCCAGCAGCCAAGATCGGGGACCCCTATATGGCTACACCTTC.

This clonotype was counted at least ten times. The chain uses TRBV6-1 and TRBJ2-6, with TRBD2 as a possible D gene (5 bases). V lost 1 base and J 12 bases, leaving 10 bases between the germline ends. There are 13 residues in the CDR3. Germline CDR1 reads MNHNS; CDR2 reads SASEGT. The CDR3 nucleotides are TGTGCCAGCAGTGAAGGGCAGCGGAGCGTCCTGACTTTC. As protein: CASSEGQRSVLTF.

At least ten counts were recorded for this clonotype. The chain is built from TRBV20-1 and TRBJ2-1; 10 bases map to TRBD2. The CDR3 loop spans 17 amino acids. V gave up 6 bases and J gave up 1 base; unmatched junction bases: 12. Looked up from germline, CDR1 is DFQATT and CDR2 is SNEGSKA (reference sequence). CDR3 DNA sequence: TGCAGTGCCACGACCCATCTAGCGGGAGCTTCCTACAATGAGCAGTTCTTC. Protein product: CSATTHLAGASYNEQFF.

This clonotype has a handful of counts. Its ends do not fully match the called genes, so a read error is possible. The genes are TRBV2 and TRBJ2-1; either TRBD1 or TRBD2 may fit D (6 bases each). CDR3 size: 11 residues. CDR1 and CDR2 (germline): SNHLY, FYNNEI. The CDR3, as DNA: TGTGCCAGCAGTGTTCGAGGGGGGTGTCTCTTC. Its protein product is CASSVRGGCLF.

The table lists this clonotype with many counts. V is TRBV7-2 and J is TRBJ2-2; 13 nucleotides match TRBD2. V shed 6 bases, J shed 4 bases, and the junction held 5 bases outside the gene matches. Germline values: CDR1 SGHTA, CDR2 FQGNSA. CDR3 length equals 16 residues. CDR3 amino acids: CASRRGLAGSTGELFF. CDR3 DNA: TGTGCCAGCAGACGGGGACTAGCGGGGTCCACCGGGGAGCTGTTTTTT.

V and J are TRBV5-4 and TRBJ2-5; TRBD1 is a possible D gene (6 bases). V was clipped by 0 bases and J by 1 base, with 10 bases between them. The CDR3 totals 15 residues. Germline V gives CDR1 SGHNT, CDR2 YYREEE (reference sequence). The CDR3 spells CASSLGTGIQETQYF. The DNA for the CDR3 is TGTGCCAGCAGCTTGGGAACAGGGATCCAAGAGACCCAGTACTTC. Supplemented by reference TRBV5-4 and TRBJ2-5, the full variable domain reads ETGVTQSPTHLIKTRGQQVTLRCSSQSGHNTVSWYQQALGQGPQFIFQYYREEENGRGNFPPRFSGLQFPNYSSELNVNALELDDSALYLCASSLGTGIQETQYFGPGTRLLVL.